These 27 T cell receptor beta chains share one sample of origin, sequenced in a study of vaccination and CD4 T cells after COVID-19. The antigens of these receptors remain unknown. Sequenced with the Oncomine TCR Beta short-read assay was DNA taken from cultured CD4+ T cells. Extraction of genomic DNA was performed on cultured CD4+ T cells. TCRdb reanalysed the PCR reads using MiXCR and keeps one entry per CDR3 protein. The sample has 11,000 or so distinct CDR3 sequences, more than 25% seen once; the top ten hold 15% to 20%. Documented treatment: approximately 9-day PBMC culture with coronavirus spike peptide pools or control peptides (ViraFEST assay). Collection of the unexposed donor's CD4+ T cells took place before the COVID-19 pandemic (2011-2018). Input material: CD4+ T cells from blood, cultured in vitro. The receptors here all came from a human donor in good health.

This clonotype was picked up a small number of times. The chain uses TRBV7-2 and TRBJ1-1; maybe TRBD1 (5 bases). Germline assignment: CDR1 SGHTA and CDR2 FQGNSA. Trimming took off 3 bases at V and 1 base at J, with 6 bases between the two ends. The CDR3 has 13 amino acids. The DNA for the CDR3 is TGTGCCAGCAGCTTGCAGGGGAACACTGAAGCTTTCTTT. The encoded protein is CASSLQGNTEAFF.

This clonotype was seen more than once but under ten times. J is TRBJ1-1 and V is TRBV19, with TRBD1 matching over 9 bases. V was pared by 5 bases and J by 0 bases, with 10 bases of the junction left unmatched. This CDR3 contains 17 residues. Germline CDR1 is LNHDA and CDR2 is SQIVND (reference sequence). For the CDR3, the DNA is TGTGCCAGTAGTCTCCGAGGGACAGGGATGATGAACACTGAAGCTTTCTTT. It yields the protein CASSLRGTGMMNTEAFF. Full variable domain (outside the CDR3, taken from reference TRBV19 and TRBJ1-1): DGGITQSPKYLFRKEGQNVTLSCEQNLNHDAMYWYRQDPGQGLRLIYYSQIVNDFQKGDIAEGYSVSREKKESFPLTVTSAQKNPTAFYLCASSLRGTGMMNTEAFFGQGTRLTVV.

This clonotype turned up a few times. One junction end does not reproduce the germline sequence, and a read error may be involved. This rearrangement joins TRBV20-1 to TRBJ2-3; 7 positions match TRBD2. The germline gives CDR1 DFQATT, CDR2 SNEGSKA (reference sequence). CDR3 length equals 11 residues. CDR3 coding DNA: TGCAGTGCTACCCGACTAGCTCCCGCTCGTTTT. Protein sequence: CSATRLAPARF.

V is TRBV7-2 and J is TRBJ2-3; 14 bases are shared with TRBD2. The CDR3 has 16 residues. CDR1 SGHTA and CDR2 FQGNSA come from the germline V gene. V shed 1 base, J shed 4 bases, and the junction held 1 base outside the gene matches. Written as DNA, the CDR3 is TGTGCCAGCAGCTTAGGACTAGCGGGAGGGGCAGATACGCAGTATTTT. The encoded protein is CASSLGLAGGADTQYF.

This clonotype was counted between two and nine times. The DNA of the CDR3 is TGTGCCAGCAGTCTCGACACACACAATGAGCAGTTCTTC. This sequence encodes CASSLDTHNEQFF. The chain employs TRBV6-2 or TRBV6-3 and TRBJ2-1; D is uncertain. The CDR3 is 13 amino acids. The germline V gene encodes CDR1 MNHEY and CDR2 SVGEGT. Trimming took 5 bases from V and 5 from J, leaving 10 bases between them.

The chain couples TRBV7-3 to TRBJ2-5; D not certain. There are 14 residues in the CDR3. V was shortened by 1 base and J by 2 bases, with 8 bases between the two germline ends. CDR1 and CDR2 from the germline V gene are SGHTA and FQGTGA. The CDR3 protein is CASSLMPDQETQYF. The CDR3 region has the DNA TGTGCCAGCAGCTTAATGCCAGATCAAGAGACCCAGTACTTC.

The rearrangement uses TRBV6-2 or TRBV6-3 and TRBJ2-2, with TRBD2 identical over 11 bases. J lost 6 bases, V lost 6 bases, and 15 bases had no gene match. CDR1 and CDR2 (germline): MNHEY, SVGEGT. The CDR3 runs 18 residues. The CDR3 DNA reads TGTGCCAGCAGCCCGTCCTCAATACTAGCGGGAGAATCCGGGGAGCTGTTTTTT. Its translation: CASSPSSILAGESGELFF.

There are a few counts of this clonotype. This rearrangement joins TRBV6-1 to TRBJ1-6; D is unresolved. CDR3 length equals 16 residues. V lost 6 bases to trimming and J lost 7 bases, with 19 bases between them. Germline V gene data show CDR1 as MNHNS and CDR2 as SASEGT. CDR3 amino acids: CASSRSPGTKNSPLHF. The CDR3 region has the DNA TGTGCCAGCAGCCGTTCCCCGGGAACGAAGAATTCACCCCTCCACTTT.

This clonotype was observed a handful of times. This rearrangement joins TRBV28 to TRBJ1-5, with D maybe TRBD1 (5 bases). Germline V lookup: CDR1 MDHEN, CDR2 SYDVKM. The length of the CDR3 is 15 residues. V was shortened by 5 bases and J by 2 bases, with 13 bases between the two germline ends. CDR3 in DNA: TGTGCCAGCAGTCCGGGAGGGGAGGGCAATCAGCCCCAGCATTTT. This encodes CASSPGGEGNQPQHF. Full variable domain (remainder filled in from reference TRBV28 and TRBJ1-5): DVKVTQSSRYLVKRTGEKVFLECVQDMDHENMFWYRQDPGLGLRLIYFSYDVKMKEKGDIPEGYSVSREKKERFSLILESASTNQTSMYLCASSPGGEGNQPQHFGDGTRLSIL.

This clonotype has a handful of counts. Here the CDR3 DNA reads TGCAGCGTTGTGCTCGCGCTTACAGATACGCAGTATTTT. It encodes CSVVLALTDTQYF. V and J are TRBV29-1 and TRBJ2-3; D remains unclear. The CDR3 consists of 13 residues. The germline gives CDR1 SQVTM, CDR2 ANQGSEA. V shed 4 bases and J shed 3 bases, with 11 bases lying between them.

The rearrangement uses TRBV10-3 and TRBJ2-1; 7 nucleotides agree with TRBD1. The CDR3 has 14 residues. V was clipped by 9 bases and J by 7 bases; unmatched bases: 12. Germline V gene lookup returns CDR1 ENHRY and CDR2 SYGVKD. The CDR3 DNA reads as TGTGCCATAGGGGGTCAGGGGGTGAATAATGAGCAGTTCTTC. Amino acids: CAIGGQGVNNEQFF.

This clonotype showed up just a few times. The V gene is TRBV6-2 or TRBV6-3, the J gene TRBJ2-5; D ambiguous. Trimming cost V 0 bases and J 5 bases, with 4 bases left between them. Germline V gene sequence: CDR1 MNHEY, CDR2 SVGEGT. The CDR3 contains 12 residues. This CDR3 is CASSYSRETQYF. The CDR3, as DNA: TGTGCCAGCAGTTACTCACGGGAGACCCAGTACTTC.

The chain recombines TRBV25-1 with TRBJ2-5; no definite D call. Germline-derived CDR1 and CDR2 are MGHDK and SYGVNS. The CDR3 consists of 16 residues. V lost 1 base to trimming and J lost 1 base, with 13 bases between them. The CDR3 nucleotides are TGTGCCAGCAGTGAATTCGTCAGCAGGAGCCAAGAGACCCAGTACTTC. It codes for CASSEFVSRSQETQYF.

This rearrangement joins TRBV23-1 to TRBJ1-1; TRBD1 matches at 9 bases. TRBV23-1 is sorted into the ORF group, with uncertain function. The V gene end was trimmed by 1 base and the J gene end by 7 bases; junction bases not matched to a gene: 4. The CDR3 is 14 amino acids. CDR3 DNA sequence: TGCGCCAGCAGTCAATTGCACAGGGGGCGTGAAGCTTTCTTT. This translates into CASSQLHRGREAFF.

V is TRBV7-2 and J is TRBJ2-3, with TRBD2 matching over 8 bases. Germline CDR1 is SGHTA and CDR2 is FQGNSA. This CDR3 has 20 residues. Trimming took 1 base from V and 0 from J; bases not matched to a gene: 15. The CDR3 sequence is CASSLGESALAGLSTDTQYF. The CDR3, as DNA: TGTGCCAGCAGCTTAGGGGAGTCGGCTTTAGCGGGGCTGAGCACAGATACGCAGTATTTT.

This chain links TRBV6-1 with TRBJ2-1; 12 bases fit TRBD2. The CDR3 consists of 17 residues. Trimming removed 7 bases from V and 2 bases from J; junction bases left unmatched: 9. Germline values: CDR1 MNHNS, CDR2 SASEGT. CDR3 nucleotides: TGTGCCAGCACCTACCGGGCTAGCGGGAGGGCCTACAATGAGCAGTTCTTC. Residues: CASTYRASGRAYNEQFF.

The chain has TRBV5-1 and TRBJ2-7; D is possibly TRBD1 (5 bases). Germline CDR1 SGHRS, CDR2 YFSETQ. This CDR3 region has 14 residues. V lost 2 bases and J lost 4, with 13 bases in between. The CDR3 spells CASSLQALGYEQYF. In nucleotides, the CDR3 is TGCGCCAGCAGCTTACAGGCTTTGGGATACGAGCAGTACTTC.

A few counts support this clonotype. The rearrangement links TRBV6-1 to TRBJ2-1, with 8 bases lining up with TRBD1. CDR1 is MNHNS, CDR2 SASEGT, per germline. CDR3 length: 14 residues. The V gene end was trimmed by 3 bases and the J gene end by 8 bases; junction bases not matched to a gene: 6. This chain's CDR3 is CASSEGQGADEQFF. In nucleotides, the CDR3 is TGTGCCAGCAGTGAGGGGCAGGGGGCGGATGAGCAGTTCTTC.

The chain is built from TRBV28 and TRBJ1-2; no reliable D call. The V gene lost 2 bases and the J gene lost 4 bases, with 5 bases spanning the gap. CDR3 length equals 12 residues. From germline, CDR1 is MDHEN and CDR2 SYDVKM. For the CDR3, the DNA is TGTGCCAGCAGTTTACGCCTCTATGGCTACACCTTC. Amino acid sequence: CASSLRLYGYTF.

The gene calls are TRBV28 and TRBJ1-6, with D unclear. The germline V gene encodes CDR1 MDHEN and CDR2 SYDVKM. The V and J ends lost 10 bases and 5 bases respectively, with 12 bases between them. CDR3 length equals 13 residues. CDR3 sequence (DNA): TGTGCCATCAAGGGTTACCATAATTCACCCCTCCACTTT. Its translation is CAIKGYHNSPLHF.

This clonotype rates as medium-sized. The rearrangement uses TRBV20-1 and TRBJ2-2; TRBD1 matches at 8 bases. The germline V gene has CDR1 DFQATT and CDR2 SNEGSKA (reference sequence). The trim removed 2 bases at V and 8 bases at J, leaving 10 bases unmatched. The length of the CDR3 is 15 residues. CDR3 nucleotides: TGCAGTGCTAGACCCGGACAGGGTGTAGCGGGGGAGCTGTTTTTT. It specifies CSARPGQGVAGELFF.

The chain links TRBV7-2 to TRBJ2-5; D could derive from TRBD1 or TRBD2 (7 bases each). Germline CDR1 reads SGHTA; CDR2 reads FQGNSA. V dropped 6 bases and J dropped 1 base, with 21 bases sitting between them. This CDR3 comprises 17 residues. The CDR3 loop reads CASSRQGGGGSQETQYF. For the CDR3, the DNA is TGTGCCAGCAGTCGACAGGGAGGGGGCGGTTCCCAAGAGACCCAGTACTTC.

This clonotype was observed a few times. DNA for the CDR3: TGTGCCAGCAGCTTAGATCGGGTGGGGCCCCAGCATTTT. Encoded protein: CASSLDRVGPQHF. The rearrangement uses TRBV7-9 and TRBJ1-5; D ambiguous. This CDR3 has 13 amino acids. Deletions cut 1 base from V and 9 bases from J, with 10 bases between. Germline CDR1 reads SEHNR; CDR2 reads FQNEAQ (reference sequence).

This chain joins TRBV28 and TRBJ1-6, with 7 bases fitting TRBD1. Germline CDR1 MDHEN, CDR2 SYDVKM. Trimming removed 4 bases from V and 5 bases from J; junction bases left unmatched: 11. The CDR3 consists of 17 residues. This chain's CDR3 is CASSSIQSGTDNSPLHF. The CDR3 DNA reads TGTGCCAGCAGTTCCATCCAATCCGGGACAGATAATTCACCCCTCCACTTT.

Regarding this clonotype: This may stem from a read error, because a much larger clone lies one nucleotide away. The final CDR3 position lacks the conserved phenylalanine or tryptophan, pointing to a likely read error. This chain connects TRBV10-3 to TRBJ2-7, with D perhaps being TRBD1 or TRBD2 (5 bases each). This CDR3 is built from 13 residues. Germline V gene lookup returns CDR1 ENHRY and CDR2 SYGVKD. Trimming cost V 6 bases and J 4 bases, with 13 bases left between them. CDR3 nucleotide sequence: TGTGCCATCAGCGATGGGACCAAATACGAGCAGTACATC. Its protein is CAISDGTKYEQYI.

The J gene is TRBJ2-7, the V gene TRBV30; possible D gene TRBD1, 5 bases. Trimming took 4 bases from V and 1 from J, leaving 8 bases between them. There are 12 residues in the CDR3. In germline, CDR1 is GTSNPN, CDR2 SVGIG (reference sequence). This CDR3 is CAWTQGSYEQYF. The CDR3, as DNA: TGTGCCTGGACGCAGGGTTCCTACGAGCAGTACTTC.

The J gene is TRBJ1-5, the V gene TRBV30; D call uncertain. Germline assignment: CDR1 GTSNPN and CDR2 SVGIG (reference sequence). V was clipped by 1 base and J by 4 bases, with 5 bases between them. The CDR3 is 12 amino acids. CDR3 sequence: CAWSEPNQPQHF. The CDR3 DNA reads TGTGCCTGGAGTGAACCGAATCAGCCCCAGCATTTT.